This TCR beta chain comes out of a study of shared clonotypes between healthy human individuals. Study-level points and caveats: In having few donors, the study represented limited genetic and exposure-history diversity.

This CDR3 has 14 amino acids. V was clipped by 5 bases and J by 1 base, with 7 bases between them. Germline CDR1 SGDLS, CDR2 YYNGEE. The authors split each subset's genomic DNA evenly across several immunoSEQ plates. The assay was immunoSEQ multiplex PCR, and TCRdb's table has in-frame clones only and misses some. The sample carries under 600,000 clones, around 80% recorded once. This clone was seen a single time. Its antigen is unidentified. The sample taken for sequencing was PBMCs. This TCR came from a woman aged 40-49 years in good health. Some clones in this sample may be carry-over from other donors' samples. The chain recombines TRBV9 with TRBJ2-6; D not resolved. As DNA, the CDR3 is TGTGCCAGCAGTAATCCGTCTGGGGCCAACGTCCTGACTTTC. Translation: CASSNPSGANVLTF.